These 14 T cell receptor beta chains were all obtained from the same sample, sequenced in a study of shared clonotypes between healthy human individuals. Generated by immunoSEQ multiplex PCR, the TCRdb table keeps only in-frame clones and is missing some. The sample shows hundreds of thousands of clones, approximately 73% of them seen only once. Material: memory CD4+ T cells sorted from blood. Subset given: CD45RA-negative fraction. These receptor sequences come from a woman under 40 in good health.

The chain combines TRBV18 with TRBJ2-3; no firm D call. Germline CDR1 and CDR2: KGHSH and LQKENI. The CDR3 is 15 residues long. The V gene lost 3 bases and the J gene lost 2 bases, with 12 bases spanning the gap. CDR3 amino acids: CASSPSYLSTDTQYF. CDR3 coding DNA: TGTGCCAGCTCACCCTCTTACCTGTCCACAGATACGCAGTATTTT.

The chain couples TRBV15 to TRBJ1-1, with unresolved D. Germline values: CDR1 LNHNV, CDR2 YYDKDF (reference sequence). There are 14 residues in the CDR3. Deletions cut 0 bases from V and 0 bases from J, with 5 bases between. The DNA for the CDR3 is TGTGCCACCAGCAGAGATCCGATGAACACTGAAGCTTTCTTT. Translated, it gives CATSRDPMNTEAFF.

This clone was detected a few times. The chain uses TRBV19 and TRBJ1-5; no clear D. Trimming took 3 bases from V and 0 from J, leaving 9 bases between them. CDR1 is LNHDA, CDR2 SQIVND, per germline (reference sequence). This CDR3 has 15 residues. The CDR3 DNA sequence: TGTGCCAGTAGTATGACCGGCAATAGCAATCAGCCCCAGCATTTT. Its translation: CASSMTGNSNQPQHF.

J is TRBJ1-1 and V is TRBV28; the D gene is possibly TRBD1 (6 bases). Germline lookup yields CDR1 MDHEN and CDR2 SYDVKM. V lost 3 bases, J lost 2 bases, and 16 bases lay in between. The CDR3 runs to 16 residues. CDR3 amino acids: CASSFRGATINTEAFF. The CDR3 nucleotides are TGTGCCAGCAGTTTCCGGGGGGCCACCATTAACACTGAAGCTTTCTTT.

This clone showed up just a few times. The chain links TRBV5-4 to TRBJ1-4; D may be TRBD1 (6 bases). Germline CDR1 is SGHNT and CDR2 is YYREEE (reference sequence). V lost 4 bases and J 8 bases, leaving 12 bases between the germline ends. This CDR3 spans 13 amino acids. CDR3 coding DNA: TGTGCCAGCAGCCGACAGGTTGGGGAAAAACTGTTTTTT. This encodes CASSRQVGEKLFF.

The J gene is TRBJ2-7, the V gene TRBV7-2; tentatively, D is TRBD2 (5 bases). Between the trimmed V and J ends, which lost 5 bases and 3 bases, there was a span of 11 bases. The germline CDR1 and CDR2 sequences are SGHTA and FQGNSA. The CDR3 runs 13 residues. CDR3 sequence reads: CASSPQDYYEQYF. CDR3 bases: TGTGCCAGCAGCCCGCAAGACTACTACGAGCAGTACTTC.

The rearrangement links TRBV28 to TRBJ1-5; no clear D gene. Germline assignment: CDR1 MDHEN and CDR2 SYDVKM. The V end lost 4 bases, the J end lost 5 bases, and 6 bases lay between the germline ends. The CDR3 loop spans 12 amino acids. The DNA of the CDR3 is TGTGCCAGCAGTTCTGCTGATCAGCCCCAGCATTTT. Translated: CASSSADQPQHF.

The chain carries TRBV5-1 and TRBJ2-2, with TRBD1 matching over 10 bases. J was trimmed by 7 bases and V by 4 bases; bases with no gene match: 7. Germline assignment: CDR1 SGHRS and CDR2 YFSETQ. The CDR3 totals 15 residues. The CDR3 nucleotides are TGCGCCAGCAGCAGAGCCGACAGGGGGCGCGGGGAGCTGTTTTTT. This translates into CASSRADRGRGELFF.

This chain uses TRBV10-3 with TRBJ1-2; TRBD1 is a possible D gene (5 bases). V lost 0 bases and J lost 1, with 15 bases in between. This CDR3 spans 17 amino acids. From germline, CDR1 is ENHRY and CDR2 SYGVKD. CDR3 in amino acids: CAISESGGGIVNYGYTF. The DNA for the CDR3 is TGTGCCATCAGTGAGTCCGGGGGTGGAATAGTTAACTATGGCTACACCTTC.

This clone was found a few times. The V call is TRBV7-3, the J call TRBJ2-3; 10 bases match TRBD2. V was pared by 5 bases and J by 6 bases, with 8 bases of the junction left unmatched. From germline, CDR1 is SGHTA and CDR2 FQGTGA. The CDR3 is 15 amino acids. CDR3 protein: CASSQAGGPLDTQYF. The CDR3, as DNA: TGTGCCAGCAGCCAAGCGGGAGGGCCCTTGGATACGCAGTATTTT.

J is TRBJ2-7 and V is TRBV6-5; 8 bases are a match to TRBD2. The germline V gene encodes CDR1 MNHEY and CDR2 SVGAGI. This CDR3 region has 14 residues. V shed 7 bases, J shed 2 bases, and the junction held 7 bases outside the gene matches. The CDR3 bases are TGTGCCAGCACTCCAGGACTAGCCCCCTACGAGCAGTACTTC. Translating it yields CASTPGLAPYEQYF.

The chain joins TRBV11-2 to TRBJ2-7; TRBD1 aligns across 9 bases. Germline CDR1 and CDR2: SGHAT and FQNNGV. Trimming removed 6 bases from V and 0 bases from J; junction bases left unmatched: 6. The CDR3 contains 15 residues. The CDR3 bases are TGTGCCAGCAGAAGGGGACAGGGCGACTCCTACGAGCAGTACTTC. Its translation is CASRRGQGDSYEQYF. Looking up the rest from reference TRBV11-2 and TRBJ2-7 gives the full variable domain: EAGVAQSPRYKIIEKRQSVAFWCNPISGHATLYWYQQILGQGPKLLIQFQNNGVVDDSQLPKDRFSAERLKGVDSTLKIQPAKLEDSAVYLCASRRGQGDSYEQYFGPGTRLTVT.

The chain has TRBV4-1 and TRBJ2-7; either TRBD1 or TRBD2 may supply D (5 bases each). V lost 0 bases and J 2 bases, leaving 17 bases between the germline ends. Germline values: CDR1 MGHRA, CDR2 YSYEKL. The CDR3 extends over 17 amino acids. The CDR3 DNA reads TGCGCCAGCAGCCAAGATAGAACGGGGACGGAAGCCTACGAGCAGTACTTC. Translated, it gives CASSQDRTGTEAYEQYF.

The genes are TRBV6-1 and TRBJ2-1, with 13 bases matching TRBD2. The CDR3 runs 13 residues. The germline CDR1 and CDR2 sequences are MNHNS and SASEGT. V lost 4 bases to trimming and J lost 10 bases; unmatched junction nucleotides: 1. CDR3 in DNA: TGTGCCAGCAGTGGACTAGCGGGAGGCGAGCAGTTCTTC. It encodes CASSGLAGGEQFF.